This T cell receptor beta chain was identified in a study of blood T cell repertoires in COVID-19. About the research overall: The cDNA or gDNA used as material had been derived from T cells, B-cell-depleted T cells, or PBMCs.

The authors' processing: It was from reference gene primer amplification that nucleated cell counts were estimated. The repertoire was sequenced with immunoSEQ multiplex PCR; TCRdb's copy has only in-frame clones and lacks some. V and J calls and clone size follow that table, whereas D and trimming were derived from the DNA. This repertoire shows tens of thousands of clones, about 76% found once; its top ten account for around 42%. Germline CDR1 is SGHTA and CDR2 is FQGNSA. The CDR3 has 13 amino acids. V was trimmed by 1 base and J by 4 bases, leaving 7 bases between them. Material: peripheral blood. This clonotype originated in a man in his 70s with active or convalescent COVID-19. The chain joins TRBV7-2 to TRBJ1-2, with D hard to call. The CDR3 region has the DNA TGTGCCAGCAGCTTAGAGAGTGGCTATGGCTACACCTTC. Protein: CASSLESGYGYTF.